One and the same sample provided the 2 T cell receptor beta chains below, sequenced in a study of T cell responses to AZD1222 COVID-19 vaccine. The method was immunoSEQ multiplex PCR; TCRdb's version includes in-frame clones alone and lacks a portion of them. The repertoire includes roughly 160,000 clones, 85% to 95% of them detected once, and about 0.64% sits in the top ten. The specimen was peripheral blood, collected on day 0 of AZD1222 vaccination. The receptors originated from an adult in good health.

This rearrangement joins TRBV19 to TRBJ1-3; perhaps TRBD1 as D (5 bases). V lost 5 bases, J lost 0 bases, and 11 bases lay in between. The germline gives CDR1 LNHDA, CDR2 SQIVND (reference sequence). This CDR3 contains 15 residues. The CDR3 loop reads CASSPSGYSGNTIYF. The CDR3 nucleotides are TGTGCCAGTAGTCCATCAGGGTACTCTGGAAACACCATATATTTT.

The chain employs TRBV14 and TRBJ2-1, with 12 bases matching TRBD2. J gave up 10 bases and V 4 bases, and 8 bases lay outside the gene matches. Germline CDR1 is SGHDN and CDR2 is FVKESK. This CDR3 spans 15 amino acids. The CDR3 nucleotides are TGTGCCAGCAGCCCCCTAGCGGGAGGGCCCGAAGAGCAGTTCTTC. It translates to CASSPLAGGPEEQFF.